The 3 T cell receptor beta chains reported below all come from one sample, sequenced in a study of STAT5B mutations in CD4+ large granular lymphocyte leukemia. Sequencing used immunoSEQ multiplex PCR; TCRdb keeps in-frame clones, though not all of them. The sample has approximately 30,000 clones, around 76% seen once. The sequencing input was CD4+ T cells from blood buffy coats. These receptors all stem from a human donor in good health.

The chain carries TRBV27 and TRBJ1-1; D perhaps matches TRBD1 (5 bases). The V gene lost 6 bases and the J gene lost 5 bases, with 13 bases spanning the gap. Germline V gives CDR1 MNHEY, CDR2 SMNVEV (reference sequence). This CDR3 comprises 13 residues. The CDR3 nucleotides read TGTGCCAGCAGGCTCAGGGAAAGGACTGAAGCTTTCTTT. Translating it yields CASRLRERTEAFF.

The chain recombines TRBV7-2 with TRBJ2-2, with TRBD2 matching over 15 bases. Trimming took 4 bases from V and 6 from J; bases not matched to a gene: 6. The CDR3 sequence is 17 residues long. CDR1 is SGHTA, CDR2 FQGNSA, per germline. The DNA for the CDR3 is TGTGCCAGCAGCTCTCCGGGACTAGCGGGAGGAGCCGGGGAGCTGTTTTTT. Translating it yields CASSSPGLAGGAGELFF.

This clone showed up just a few times. V is TRBV25-1 and J is TRBJ1-4, with 7 bases lining up with TRBD1. With V trimmed by 6 bases and J by 4 bases, 8 bases remained unmatched. This CDR3 spans 15 amino acids. Per germline, CDR1 MGHDK and CDR2 SYGVNS. This chain's CDR3 is CASSRPGQINEKLFF. The CDR3 DNA reads TGTGCCAGCAGCCGACCGGGACAGATTAATGAAAAACTGTTTTTT.